This T cell receptor beta chain emerged from a study of T cells in localized non-small cell lung cancer. Notes on this clone: As yet, its antigen is unknown.

Sequenced by immunoSEQ multiplex PCR; TCRdb stores in-frame clones only, minus some. The data show 25,000 to 35,000 clones, about 86% seen once. Findings and limits, study-wide: Uninvolved neighboring lung showed the greatest T cell clonality, exceeding tumor. A median of around 58 clones ranked among the top 100 in tumor appeared in adjacent lung.

Germline V lookup: CDR1 SNHLY, CDR2 FYNNEI. CDR3 length: 13 residues. The V gene lost 8 bases and the J gene lost 2 bases, with 12 bases spanning the gap. This chain uses TRBV2 with TRBJ2-5; no definite D call. This sequence originates from a man aged 35 to 69 with stage III lung adenocarcinoma. The specimen was peripheral blood mononuclear cells, collected before any cancer treatment. The chain's CDR3 is CASGVDRQETQYF. CDR3 DNA sequence: TGTGCCAGCGGAGTGGACCGTCAAGAGACCCAGTACTTC.